Shown below are 3 T cell receptor beta chains from a single sample sequenced in a study of molecular identifiers for immune sequencing clone quantification. TCRdb reanalysed the PCR reads using MiXCR and keeps one entry per CDR3 protein. The sample shows some 65,000 distinct CDR3 sequences, less than 20% of them seen only once. Material for sequencing was naive CD8+ T cells from blood, with Jurkat cell RNA spiked in. Subset meaning: FACS-sorted CD8+CD4-CCR7+CD45RA+ naive T cells. The receptors come from a human donor in good health. Some libraries in this study had Jurkat cell RNA spiked in.

This clonotype appeared a few times. The chain carries TRBV27 and TRBJ2-2; D remains ambiguous. Per germline, CDR1 MNHEY and CDR2 SMNVEV (reference sequence). The CDR3 is 12 residues long. V lost 6 bases, J lost 9 bases, and 11 bases lay in between. The CDR3 DNA reads as TGTGCCAGCAGCTTAAACCGGAGGGAGCTGTTTTTT. Its protein product is CASSLNRRELFF.

On this clonotype itself: A much bigger clone sits one base away, suggesting this may be a read error. This chain links TRBV11-2 with TRBJ2-2; the match to TRBD2 covers 7 bases. The ends lost 2 bases at V and 4 bases at J; junction bases unmatched: 7. The germline CDR1 and CDR2 sequences are SGHAT and FQNNGV. This CDR3 is 16 amino acids long. DNA of the CDR3: TGTGCCAGCAGCTTACCAGCTAGCGGAATCACCGGGGAGCTGTTTTTT. It codes for CASSLPASGITGELFF.

In its sample, this clonotype was seen many times. The chain employs TRBV19 and TRBJ1-5; weak D call: TRBD1 (5 bases). This CDR3 is 13 amino acids long. The V gene's germline CDR1 is LNHDA and CDR2 SQIVND (reference sequence). Between the trimmed V and J ends, which lost 3 bases and 4 bases, there was a span of 7 bases. Written as DNA, the CDR3 is TGTGCCAGTAGTATCTGGGGGAATCAGCCCCAGCATTTT. It yields the protein CASSIWGNQPQHF.